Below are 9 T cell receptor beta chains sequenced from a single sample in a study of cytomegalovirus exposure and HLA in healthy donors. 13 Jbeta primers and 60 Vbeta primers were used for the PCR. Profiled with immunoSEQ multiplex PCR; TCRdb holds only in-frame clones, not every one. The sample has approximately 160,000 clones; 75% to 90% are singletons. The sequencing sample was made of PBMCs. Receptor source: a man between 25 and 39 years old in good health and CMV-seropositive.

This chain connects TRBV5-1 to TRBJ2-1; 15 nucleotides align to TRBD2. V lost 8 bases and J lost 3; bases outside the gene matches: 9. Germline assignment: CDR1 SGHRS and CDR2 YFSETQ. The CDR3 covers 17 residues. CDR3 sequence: CASSPGLAGGLYNEQFF. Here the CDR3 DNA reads TGCGCCAGTTCGCCGGGACTAGCGGGAGGTCTCTACAATGAGCAGTTCTTC.

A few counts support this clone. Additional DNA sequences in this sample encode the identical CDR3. The CDR3 loop is CASSVGGGTYEQYF. CDR3 sequence (DNA): TGTGCCAGCAGCGTAGGCGGGGGTACCTACGAGCAGTACTTC. The gene calls are TRBV9 and TRBJ2-7, with 7 bases aligning to TRBD2. Looked up from germline, CDR1 is SGDLS and CDR2 is YYNGEE. The CDR3 extends over 14 amino acids. V dropped 0 bases and J dropped 2; count of bases not matched to a gene: 2.

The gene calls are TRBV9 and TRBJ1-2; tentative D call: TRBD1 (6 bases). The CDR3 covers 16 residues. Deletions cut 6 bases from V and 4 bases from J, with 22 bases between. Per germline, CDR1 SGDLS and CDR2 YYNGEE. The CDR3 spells CASNRNREPGSYGYTF. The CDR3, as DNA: TGTGCCAGCAATCGAAACAGGGAGCCAGGGAGCTATGGCTACACCTTC.

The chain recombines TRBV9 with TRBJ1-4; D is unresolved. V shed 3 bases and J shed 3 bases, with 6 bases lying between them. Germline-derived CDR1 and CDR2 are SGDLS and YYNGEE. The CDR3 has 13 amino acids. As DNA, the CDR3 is TGTGCCAGCAGCGCTTCCCCTAATGAAAAACTGTTTTTT. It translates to CASSASPNEKLFF.

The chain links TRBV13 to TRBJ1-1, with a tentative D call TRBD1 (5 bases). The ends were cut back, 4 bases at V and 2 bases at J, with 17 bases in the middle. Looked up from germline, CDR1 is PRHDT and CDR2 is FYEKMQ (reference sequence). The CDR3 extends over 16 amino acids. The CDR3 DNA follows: TGTGCCAGCAGCTCGGGGGAGGCGGGGGTCAACACTGAAGCTTTCTTT. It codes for CASSSGEAGVNTEAFF. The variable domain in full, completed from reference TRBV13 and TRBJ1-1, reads AAGVIQSPRHLIKEKRETATLKCYPIPRHDTVYWYQQGPGQDPQFLISFYEKMQSDKGSIPDRFSAQQFSDYHSELNMSSLELGDSALYFCASSSGEAGVNTEAFFGQGTRLTVV.

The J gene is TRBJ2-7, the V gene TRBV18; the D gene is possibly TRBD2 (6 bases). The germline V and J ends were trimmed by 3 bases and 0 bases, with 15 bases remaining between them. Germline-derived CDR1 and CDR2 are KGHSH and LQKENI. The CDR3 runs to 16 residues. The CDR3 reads CASSPLGGWDSYEQYF. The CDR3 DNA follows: TGTGCCAGCTCACCCCTGGGAGGATGGGACTCCTACGAGCAGTACTTC.

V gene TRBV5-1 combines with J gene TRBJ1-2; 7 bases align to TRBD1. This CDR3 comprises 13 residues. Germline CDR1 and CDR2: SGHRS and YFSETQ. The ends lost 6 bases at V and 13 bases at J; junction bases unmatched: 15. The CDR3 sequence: CASNPGQAPKSTF. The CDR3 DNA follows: TGCGCCAGCAACCCAGGACAGGCCCCCAAAAGCACCTTC.

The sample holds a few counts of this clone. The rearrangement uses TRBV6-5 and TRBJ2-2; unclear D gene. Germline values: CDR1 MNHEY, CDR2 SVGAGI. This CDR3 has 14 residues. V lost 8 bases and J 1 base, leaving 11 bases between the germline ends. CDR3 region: CASLVARNTGELFF. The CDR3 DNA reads TGTGCCAGCCTCGTGGCAAGGAACACCGGGGAGCTGTTTTTT.

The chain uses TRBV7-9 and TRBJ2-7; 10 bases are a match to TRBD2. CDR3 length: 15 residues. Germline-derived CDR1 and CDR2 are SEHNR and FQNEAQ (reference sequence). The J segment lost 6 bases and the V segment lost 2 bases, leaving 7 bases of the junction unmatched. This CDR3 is CASSLYTSGVSEQYF. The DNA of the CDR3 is TGTGCCAGCAGCTTATATACTAGCGGGGTCTCCGAGCAGTACTTC.